The text below deals with one TCR beta chain. Sequenced by immunoSEQ multiplex PCR; TCRdb stores in-frame clones only, minus some. Of under 60,000 clones detected, 94% appear once; the ten largest clones hold around 3.7%. The data originate from a study of control samples from healthy donors and cancer patients. This CDR3 spans 14 amino acids. V was cut by 0 bases and J by 4 bases, with 9 bases left in between. The germline CDR1 and CDR2 sequences are MNHNY and SVGAGI (reference sequence). The V gene is TRBV6-6, the J gene TRBJ1-2; TRBD1 might be the D (6 bases). This TCR was recovered from a man younger than 45 in good health. Material for sequencing was blood. The CDR3 DNA follows: TGTGCCAGCAGTTACTCTGGACAGTCCTATGGCTACACCTTC. It codes for CASSYSGQSYGYTF.